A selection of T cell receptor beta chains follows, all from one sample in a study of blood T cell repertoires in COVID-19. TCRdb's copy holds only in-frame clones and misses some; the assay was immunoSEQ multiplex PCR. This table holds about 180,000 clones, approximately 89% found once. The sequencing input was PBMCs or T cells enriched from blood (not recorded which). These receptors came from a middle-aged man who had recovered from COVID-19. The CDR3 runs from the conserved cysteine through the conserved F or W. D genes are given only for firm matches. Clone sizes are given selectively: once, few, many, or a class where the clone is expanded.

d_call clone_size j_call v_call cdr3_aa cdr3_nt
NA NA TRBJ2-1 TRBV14 CASSQGGANEQFF TGTGCCAGCAGCCAGGGGGGGGCGAATGAGCAGTTCTTC
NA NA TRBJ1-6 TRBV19 CASSGHRDTAYNSPLHF TGTGCCAGTAGTGGACACCGGGACACCGCCTATAATTCACCCCTCCACTTT
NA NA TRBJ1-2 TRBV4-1 CASSRQDYGYTF TGCGCCAGCAGCCGACAGGATTATGGCTACACCTTC
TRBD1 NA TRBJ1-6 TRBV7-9 CASSPTSDRGGNSPLHF TGTGCCAGCAGCCCTACATCGGACAGGGGAGGGAATTCACCCCTCCACTTT
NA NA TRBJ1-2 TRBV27 CASSFSSGMVNYGYTF TGTGCCAGCAGTTTTTCTTCGGGTATGGTTAACTATGGCTACACCTTC
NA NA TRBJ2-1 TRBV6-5 CASKGVLGALNEQFF TGTGCCAGCAAGGGGGTGCTTGGTGCATTAAATGAGCAGTTCTTC
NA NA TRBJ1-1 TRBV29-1 CSVEVGGLVGTEAFF TGCAGCGTTGAAGTTGGGGGCTTGGTGGGCACTGAAGCTTTCTTT
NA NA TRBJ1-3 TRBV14 CASSHTGNTIYF TGTGCCAGCAGCCATACAGGAAACACCATATATTTT
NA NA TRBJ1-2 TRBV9 CASSVGQYGYTF TGTGCCAGCAGCGTAGGGCAATATGGCTACACCTTC
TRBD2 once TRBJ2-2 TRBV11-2 CASGLAGNTGELFF TGTGCCAGCGGACTAGCGGGGAACACCGGGGAGCTGTTTTTT
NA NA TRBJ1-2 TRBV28 CASTANYGYTF TGTGCCAGCACCGCTAACTATGGCTACACCTTC
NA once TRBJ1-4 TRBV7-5 CARSLRGRGNEKLFF TGTGCCAGAAGCTTACGGGGCAGGGGGAACGAAAAACTGTTTTTT
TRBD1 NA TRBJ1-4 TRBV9 CASSAPGQGFGREKLFF TGTGCCAGCAGCGCCCCGGGACAGGGGTTTGGGAGGGAAAAACTGTTTTTT
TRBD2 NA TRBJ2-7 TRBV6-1 CASSELAGGHYEQYF TGTGCCAGCAGTGAGCTAGCGGGAGGCCACTACGAGCAGTACTTC
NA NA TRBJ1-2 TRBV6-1 CASSESNYGYTF TGTGCCAGCAGTGAGAGCAACTATGGCTACACCTTC
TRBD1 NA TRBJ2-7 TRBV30 CAFWDRAYEQYF TGTGCCTTCTGGGACAGGGCCTACGAGCAGTACTTC
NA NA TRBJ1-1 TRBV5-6 CASSLAGGGMSFF TGTGCCAGCAGCTTGGCCGGGGGGGGGATGTCTTTCTTT
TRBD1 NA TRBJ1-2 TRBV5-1 CASSLGDRGPYGYTF TGCGCCAGCAGCTTGGGGGACAGGGGCCCCTATGGCTACACCTTC
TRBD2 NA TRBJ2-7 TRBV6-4 CASSLERGPSYEQYF TGTGCCAGCAGTTTGGAGCGGGGGCCCTCCTACGAGCAGTACTTC
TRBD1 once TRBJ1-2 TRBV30 CAWSSGGGGNYGYTF TGTGCCTGGAGTTCAGGGGGCGGGGGTAACTATGGCTACACCTTC
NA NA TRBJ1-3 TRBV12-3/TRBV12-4 CASRRGDTIYF TGTGCCAGCAGACGGGGTGACACCATATATTTT
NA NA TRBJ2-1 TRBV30 CAWSRTTGPLFF TGTGCCTGGAGTCGGACAACCGGGCCGTTGTTCTTC
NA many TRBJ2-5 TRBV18 CASSLGRQNTQYF TGTGCCAGCTCACTAGGAAGACAGAATACCCAGTACTTC
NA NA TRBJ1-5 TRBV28 CASRQNQPQHF TGTGCCAGCAGACAAAATCAGCCCCAGCATTTT
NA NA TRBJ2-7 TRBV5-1 CASSFDSLAYEQYF TGCGCCAGCAGCTTTGACAGTTTAGCCTACGAGCAGTACTTC
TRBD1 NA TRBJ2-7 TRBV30 CAWLQGSYEQYF TGTGCCTGGTTACAGGGGTCCTACGAGCAGTACTTC
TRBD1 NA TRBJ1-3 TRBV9 CASSVDRGYPGNTIYF TGTGCCAGCAGCGTAGACAGGGGTTACCCTGGAAACACCATATATTTT
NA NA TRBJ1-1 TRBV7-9 CASSFKGAEAFF TGTGCCAGCAGCTTTAAGGGGGCTGAAGCTTTCTTT
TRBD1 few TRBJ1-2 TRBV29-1 CSVEDFLGQVNYGYTF TGCAGCGTTGAAGACTTCTTGGGACAGGTGAACTATGGCTACACCTTC